The 2 T cell receptor beta chains below were found in one sample sequenced in a study of CD8+ T cells in alopecia areata. After isolation, RNA underwent reverse transcription to generate cDNA as the sequencing template. Libraries were prepared by immunoSEQ multiplex PCR; TCRdb keeps only in-frame clonotypes and omits some of them. The data show fewer than 40,000 clones, 55% seen once. Specimen: NKG2D-high CD8+ T cells sorted from blood. The receptors originated from a human donor with alopecia areata.

V gene TRBV7-9 combines with J gene TRBJ2-5, with D perhaps assigned TRBD1 or TRBD2 (5 bases each). Germline assignment: CDR1 SEHNR and CDR2 FQNEAQ (reference sequence). This CDR3 region has 13 residues. Trimming shortened V by 8 bases and J by 0 bases, and 10 bases separated the two germline ends. The CDR3 is CASGGPHQETQYF. Here the CDR3 DNA reads TGTGCCAGCGGGGGACCGCACCAAGAGACCCAGTACTTC.

This clone was detected a few times. The rearrangement links TRBV29-1 to TRBJ2-7, with 8 bases that match TRBD2. Germline CDR1 and CDR2: SQVTM and ANQGSEA. After removal of 4 bases from V and 6 bases from J, the junction contained 8 bases not matched to a gene. The CDR3 has 13 amino acids. The CDR3 nucleotides read TGCAGCGTTGTTGGGACTAGTGATGGCGAGCAGTACTTC. Translation gives CSVVGTSDGEQYF.